The 28 T cell receptor beta chains below all came from one sample that was sequenced in a study of T cells in localized non-small cell lung cancer. Sequenced by immunoSEQ multiplex PCR; TCRdb stores in-frame clones only, minus some. The sample holds around 29,000 clones; about 90% are singletons and the top ten take roughly 0.99%. The sequencing used peripheral blood, collected before any cancer treatment. These receptors all stem from a woman aged 35 to 70 with stage I lung adenocarcinoma.

The chain is built from TRBV5-1 and TRBJ1-4; 9 bases match TRBD1. CDR3 size: 17 residues. Germline CDR1 is SGHRS and CDR2 is YFSETQ. Germline trimming cut 1 base from V and 7 bases from J; bases unmatched to any gene: 11. The DNA for the CDR3 is TGCGCCAGCAGCTTGCAAAACTCCGGGACAGGGAGTGAAAAACTGTTTTTT. Translated: CASSLQNSGTGSEKLFF.

This rearrangement joins TRBV10-2 to TRBJ1-1, with 10 bases identical to TRBD1. The V gene end was trimmed by 1 base and the J gene end by 5 bases; junction bases not matched to a gene: 4. Germline loops: CDR1 WSHSY, CDR2 SAAADI. This CDR3 region has 15 residues. CDR3 residues: CASSEYDRGRTEAFF. The CDR3 DNA reads TGCGCCAGCAGTGAGTATGACAGGGGGCGTACTGAAGCTTTCTTT.

This sequence joins TRBV28 and TRBJ2-7; 8 positions match TRBD1. CDR1 MDHEN and CDR2 SYDVKM come from the germline V gene. The trim removed 4 bases at V and 4 bases at J, leaving 3 bases unmatched. The CDR3 has 13 amino acids. CDR3 nucleotides: TGTGCCAGCAGTTACAGGGGGATGTACGAGCAGTACTTC. Translation gives CASSYRGMYEQYF.

For this clone: The sample contains more than one DNA sequence encoding this CDR3. The gene calls are TRBV5-4 and TRBJ2-3; possible D gene TRBD2, 6 bases. V was trimmed by 0 bases and J by 2 bases, leaving 10 bases between them. This CDR3 has 15 amino acids. Germline CDR1 is SGHNT and CDR2 is YYREEE (reference sequence). The CDR3 loop is CASSLDGGFTDTQYF. For the CDR3, the DNA is TGTGCCAGCAGCTTGGATGGGGGGTTCACAGATACGCAGTATTTT.

The CDR3 nucleotides read TGTGCCAGCAGTAAAGTTCCCAACACCGGGGAGCTGTTTTTT. Translation gives CASSKVPNTGELFF. This chain uses TRBV27 with TRBJ2-2; D is undetermined. CDR1 and CDR2 from the germline V gene are MNHEY and SMNVEV (reference sequence). The CDR3 runs 14 residues. The V and J ends lost 5 bases and 2 bases respectively, with 9 bases between them.

The CDR3 loop reads CASSRPGEGYGYTF. Written as DNA, the CDR3 is TGTGCCAGCAGCCGCCCGGGGGAGGGCTATGGCTACACCTTC. The chain has TRBV5-4 and TRBJ1-2; a weak D match, TRBD1 (5 bases). The germline CDR1 and CDR2 sequences are SGHNT and YYREEE (reference sequence). Trimming shortened V by 4 bases and J by 4 bases, and 14 bases separated the two germline ends. The CDR3 totals 14 residues. The variable domain in full, with the rest retrieved from reference TRBV5-4 and TRBJ1-2, is ETGVTQSPTHLIKTRGQQVTLRCSSQSGHNTVSWYQQALGQGPQFIFQYYREEENGRGNFPPRFSGLQFPNYSSELNVNALELDDSALYLCASSRPGEGYGYTFGSGTRLTVV.

The chain links TRBV27 to TRBJ1-1, with TRBD1 matching 7 bases. CDR1 and CDR2 (germline): MNHEY, SMNVEV (reference sequence). The CDR3 contains 14 residues. V gave up 2 bases and J gave up 4 bases; unmatched junction bases: 4. CDR3 loop: CASSLRDRATEAFF. The CDR3 nucleotides read TGTGCCAGCAGTTTACGTGACAGGGCCACTGAAGCTTTCTTT.

The chain joins TRBV4-3 to TRBJ1-6; 7 nucleotides agree with TRBD1. This CDR3 contains 16 residues. Germline trimming cut 1 base from V and 8 bases from J; bases unmatched to any gene: 8. Germline assignment: CDR1 LGHNA and CDR2 YSLEER. CDR3 in DNA: TGCGCCAGCAGCCAAGTCCGGGGGACAGTTTATTCACCCCTCCACTTT. It encodes CASSQVRGTVYSPLHF.

The genes are TRBV9 and TRBJ2-7, with D possibly matching TRBD1 (5 bases). Germline values: CDR1 SGDLS, CDR2 YYNGEE. The CDR3 runs to 17 residues. With 4 bases removed from V and 2 bases from J, the gap between germline ends came to 22 bases. CDR3 sequence (DNA): TGTGCCAGCAGCCCCGGATTGGGCAGGGAAGCCCCCTACGAGCAGTACTTC. Translation: CASSPGLGREAPYEQYF.

The rearrangement joins TRBV7-6 to TRBJ2-5; D may match TRBD1 or TRBD2 (5 bases each). The V and J ends lost 0 bases and 5 bases respectively, with 10 bases between them. CDR1 SGHVS and CDR2 FNYEAQ come from the germline V gene. The CDR3 sequence is 14 residues long. The CDR3 sequence is CASSLARGAETQYF. CDR3 nucleotide sequence: TGTGCCAGCAGCTTAGCGCGAGGGGCGGAGACCCAGTACTTC.

The rearrangement uses TRBV5-5 and TRBJ1-2; the D gene is possibly TRBD1 (5 bases). CDR1 and CDR2 (germline): SGHKS, YYEKEE (reference sequence). Trimming pared 0 bases from V and 8 bases from J, leaving 11 bases between. The CDR3 has 13 residues. CDR3 nucleotides: TGTGCCAGCAGCTTGGCGGGGGGATTCGGCTACACCTTC. This translates into CASSLAGGFGYTF.

The chain couples TRBV11-1 to TRBJ2-3, with TRBD2 identical over 7 bases. The V gene's germline CDR1 is SGHAT and CDR2 FQDESV (reference sequence). J gave up 4 bases and V 5 bases, and 12 bases lay outside the gene matches. There are 16 residues in the CDR3. CDR3 DNA: TGTGCCAGCAGCCTTCTCGGGGGGAGAGGGTCAGATACGCAGTATTTT. Its protein product is CASSLLGGRGSDTQYF.

The chain recombines TRBV7-6 with TRBJ2-2; TRBD1 or TRBD2 may be the D gene (5 bases each). The CDR3 spans 18 residues. Germline V gene sequence: CDR1 SGHVS, CDR2 FNYEAQ. Trimming left V 4 bases short and J 4 bases short, with 22 bases between. The CDR3 nucleotides are TGTGCCAGCAGCTCAAACCGGGGCGCGGCTCCGGGCACCGGGGAGCTGTTTTTT. It is translated as CASSSNRGAAPGTGELFF. The full variable domain, its missing parts supplied by reference TRBV7-6 and TRBJ2-2, is GAGVSQSPRYKVTKRGQDVALRCDPISGHVSLYWYRQALGQGPEFLTYFNYEAQQDKSGLPNDRFSAERPEGSISTLTIQRTEQRDSAMYRCASSSNRGAAPGTGELFFGEGSRLTVL.

The chain has TRBV5-1 and TRBJ1-1, with D uncertain. This CDR3 comprises 15 residues. The germline V gene encodes CDR1 SGHRS and CDR2 YFSETQ. With 0 bases removed from V and 0 bases from J, the gap between germline ends came to 9 bases. The CDR3: CASSLARDVNTEAFF. Here the CDR3 DNA reads TGCGCCAGCAGCTTGGCCCGAGACGTGAACACTGAAGCTTTCTTT.

The chain combines TRBV5-4 with TRBJ1-1, with TRBD1 matching 7 bases. Germline CDR1 is SGHNT and CDR2 is YYREEE (reference sequence). Germline trimming cut 4 bases from V and 3 bases from J; bases unmatched to any gene: 3. This CDR3 region has 13 residues. In DNA form, the CDR3 reads TGTGCCAGCAGCGAAGACAGGGACACTGAAGCTTTCTTT. The encoded protein is CASSEDRDTEAFF.

V is TRBV7-2 and J is TRBJ1-2; D is uncertain. Trimming shortened V by 4 bases and J by 1 base, and 13 bases separated the two germline ends. The CDR3 consists of 15 residues. Germline CDR1 reads SGHTA; CDR2 reads FQGNSA. CDR3 amino acids: CASSSPRRYNYGYTF. In DNA, the CDR3 is TGTGCCAGCAGCTCGCCAAGGCGGTATAACTATGGCTACACCTTC. Filled out from reference TRBV7-2 and TRBJ1-2, the complete variable domain reads GAGVSQSPSNKVTEKGKDVELRCDPISGHTALYWYRQSLGQGLEFLIYFQGNSAPDKSGLPSDRFSAERTGGSVSTLTIQRTQQEDSAVYLCASSSPRRYNYGYTFGSGTRLTVV.

V gene TRBV11-3 combines with J gene TRBJ2-7; D is ambiguous. The CDR3 covers 15 residues. Germline CDR1 is SGHNT and CDR2 is YENEEA. The V end was cut by 4 bases, the J end by 0 bases, with 13 bases between. CDR3 nucleotide sequence: TGTGCCAGCAGCTCACGGACCGGTAGCTCCTACGAGCAGTACTTC. It is translated as CASSSRTGSSYEQYF.

The gene calls are TRBV27 and TRBJ1-1, with unresolved D. The germline gives CDR1 MNHEY, CDR2 SMNVEV (reference sequence). The CDR3 is made up of 15 amino acids. V lost 4 bases and J lost 3, with 15 bases in between. The CDR3 loop reads CASSSVRSADTEAFF. DNA for the CDR3: TGTGCCAGCAGTTCCGTCAGGAGTGCGGACACTGAAGCTTTCTTT.

J is TRBJ1-6 and V is TRBV30; 7 bases line up with TRBD1. The germline gives CDR1 GTSNPN, CDR2 SVGIG (reference sequence). J was trimmed by 8 bases and V by 7 bases; bases with no gene match: 8. This CDR3 is 13 amino acids long. CDR3 in DNA: TGTGCCTTCCATCAGGGGGGTGATTCACCCCTCCACTTT. Protein product: CAFHQGGDSPLHF. The whole variable domain, filled in from reference TRBV30 and TRBJ1-6, reads SQTIHQWPATLVQPVGSPLSLECTVEGTSNPNLYWYRQAAGRGLQLLFYSVGIGQISSEVPQNLSASRPQDRQFILSSKKLLLSDSGFYLCAFHQGGDSPLHFGNGTRLTVT.

The J gene is TRBJ2-1, the V gene TRBV11-2, with D unclear. Germline lookup yields CDR1 SGHAT and CDR2 FQNNGV. This CDR3 is 11 amino acids long. Trimming removed 4 bases from V and 3 bases from J, with 1 base in between. CDR3 DNA sequence: TGTGCCAGCAGCTACTACAATGAGCAGTTCTTC. This sequence encodes CASSYYNEQFF.

V gene TRBV30 combines with J gene TRBJ1-1; D ambiguous. The CDR3 extends over 13 amino acids. V was clipped by 3 bases and J by 9 bases, with 17 bases between them. Per the germline V gene, CDR1 is GTSNPN and CDR2 is SVGIG (reference sequence). CDR3 sequence: CAWSPQQGLQAFF. The CDR3 DNA is TGTGCCTGGAGCCCACAGCAAGGGCTACAAGCTTTCTTT.

This chain uses TRBV5-3 with TRBJ1-1; D ambiguous. TRBV5-3 is assigned to the ORF class and has an uncertain function. Deletions cut 8 bases from V and 3 bases from J, with 17 bases between. The CDR3 has 14 residues. CDR3 sequence (DNA): TGTGCCAGTTACGAACCAAACGGGGACACTGAAGCTTTCTTT. Its protein product is CASYEPNGDTEAFF.

This chain connects TRBV21-1 to TRBJ1-4; TRBD1 is the table's D call, not checked against the DNA. TRBV21-1 is an annotated pseudogene. The CDR3 length is 19 residues. The CDR3 is CASSIHIGQESATNEKLFF. The CDR3 coding sequence is TGTGCCAGCAGCATCCACATCGGACAGGAGTCTGCAACTAATGAAAAACTGTTTTTT.

This rearrangement joins TRBV11-3 to TRBJ2-5; D perhaps matches TRBD1 (5 bases). The germline CDR1 and CDR2 sequences are SGHNT and YENEEA. V lost 2 bases, J lost 1 base, and 14 bases lay in between. The CDR3 runs 16 residues. CDR3 amino acids: CASSLTSGQGQETQYF. In DNA form, the CDR3 reads TGTGCCAGCAGCTTAACGTCTGGGCAGGGCCAAGAGACCCAGTACTTC.

This clone turned up a few times. The chain couples TRBV7-8 to TRBJ2-7; TRBD1 matches at 7 bases. CDR3 length: 15 residues. Germline assignment: CDR1 SGHVS and CDR2 FQNEAQ. With 5 bases clipped from V and 6 bases from J, the junction kept 13 bases outside the gene matches. CDR3 nucleotides: TGTGCCAGCAGCCTCTGGGACAGTCTACGCCCCGAGCAGTACTTC. It is translated as CASSLWDSLRPEQYF.

The count of this clone is one. The CDR3 loop reads CASGGGATNEKLFF. The DNA of the CDR3 is TGTGCCAGCGGTGGCGGAGCAACTAATGAAAAACTGTTTTTT. V and J are TRBV28 and TRBJ1-4; no definite D call. The CDR3 runs to 14 residues. Trimming removed 8 bases at V and 0 bases at J, with 10 bases between. Germline loops: CDR1 MDHEN, CDR2 SYDVKM.

The rearrangement uses TRBV30 and TRBJ2-7; 7 bases are a match to TRBD1. This CDR3 is 14 amino acids long. V was clipped by 2 bases and J by 4 bases; unmatched bases: 8. Germline CDR1 GTSNPN, CDR2 SVGIG (reference sequence). CDR3 sequence reads: CAWSSNRGGYEQYF. Written as DNA, the CDR3 is TGTGCCTGGAGTAGTAACAGGGGCGGGTACGAGCAGTACTTC.

A single count supports this clone. The DNA for the CDR3 is TGTGCCAGCAGGACCTCGGGACGGTCTAATGAAAAACTGTTTTTT. Translation gives CASRTSGRSNEKLFF. The chain is built from TRBV2 and TRBJ1-4; D perhaps matches TRBD1 (5 bases). This CDR3 region has 15 residues. Germline V gives CDR1 SNHLY, CDR2 FYNNEI. Trimming removed 6 bases at V and 3 bases at J, with 14 bases between.